This T cell receptor beta chain comes out of a study of T cells after yellow fever vaccination. TCRdb re-called the 5' RACE reads through MiXCR, storing one row per CDR3 protein. This sample yields around 360,000 distinct CDR3 sequences, of which around a tenth are seen a single time; about 17% belongs to the top ten. Germline values: CDR1 SGHVS, CDR2 FQNEAQ. Trimming stripped 8 bases from V and 5 bases from J, with 22 bases between. The CDR3 has 16 amino acids. This material consisted of PBMCs, taken on the day of the first yellow fever vaccination. This sequence was found in a young man who received the YFV17D yellow fever vaccine. The rearrangement joins TRBV7-8 to TRBJ2-1; either TRBD1 or TRBD2 may fit D (5 bases each). DNA for the CDR3: TGTGCCAGCGGACATTTAAAGGCGGGTTATCACAATGAGCAGTTCTTC. This encodes CASGHLKAGYHNEQFF.